This entry lists 10 T cell receptor beta chains sequenced from one sample in a study of cytomegalovirus exposure and HLA in healthy donors (dated by TCRdb to 2016 to 2017). The library was generated by the immunoSEQ multiplex PCR assay. For the multiplex PCR, a mixture combining 60 forward primers for TCR Vbeta segments and 13 reverse primers for TCR Jbeta segments was used. TCRdb retrieved this table from immuneACCESS and kept in-frame rearrangements only. Not all clones are present; in checked studies, unresolved V genes account for under half, and no reason is known for the remainder. Recorded for this sample are 150,000 to 200,000 clones; around 75% of them occurred a single time. Of the sample, roughly 8.2% falls within the top ten clones. The sample consisted of PBMCs. The receptor set was obtained from a woman aged 40 to 50 in good health and CMV-seropositive.

This chain connects TRBV5-6 to TRBJ2-7; TRBD1 aligns across 7 bases. V lost 3 bases, J lost 3 bases, and 3 bases stayed unmatched. The CDR3 is 13 amino acids. Germline assignment: CDR1 SGHDT and CDR2 YYEEEE. CDR3 DNA: TGTGCCAGCAGCTGGGACAGAAACTACGAGCAGTACTTC. The encoded protein is CASSWDRNYEQYF. Full variable domain (remainder filled in from reference TRBV5-6 and TRBJ2-7): DAGVTQSPTHLIKTRGQQVTLRCSPKSGHDTVSWYQQALGQGPQFIFQYYEEEERQRGNFPDRFSGHQFPNYSSELNVNALLLGDSALYLCASSWDRNYEQYFGPGTRLTVT.

V gene TRBV5-6 combines with J gene TRBJ2-7; TRBD1 aligns across 7 bases. The CDR3 extends over 13 amino acids. Trimming removed 2 bases from V and 5 bases from J; junction bases left unmatched: 4. Germline V lookup: CDR1 SGHDT, CDR2 YYEEEE. The CDR3 DNA sequence: TGTGCCAGCAGCTTCACAGGGGCCCACGAGCAGTACTTC. Translation gives CASSFTGAHEQYF.

The chain carries TRBV7-9 and TRBJ1-1, with TRBD1 identical over 10 bases. Losses at the gene ends were 1 base for V and 3 bases for J; bases not matched to a gene: 5. CDR1 and CDR2 (germline): SEHNR, FQNEAQ (reference sequence). The CDR3 covers 16 residues. The CDR3 DNA follows: TGTGCCAGCAGCTTAGGAGGGACAGGGGCCTACACTGAAGCTTTCTTT. Its translation: CASSLGGTGAYTEAFF.

This sequence joins TRBV7-3 and TRBJ2-2; 13 bases are shared with TRBD2. V lost 4 bases, J lost 2 bases, and 10 bases stayed unmatched. The CDR3 runs 19 residues. Looked up from germline, CDR1 is SGHTA and CDR2 is FQGTGA. CDR3 DNA: TGTGCCAGCAGCTCTCCCGGGACTAGCGGGATTACTAACACCGGGGAGCTGTTTTTT. Translated: CASSSPGTSGITNTGELFF.

The V call is TRBV6-6, the J call TRBJ2-7; a possible D gene is TRBD2 (6 bases). The CDR3 loop spans 14 amino acids. V was clipped by 7 bases and J by 9 bases, with 22 bases between them. Germline lookup yields CDR1 MNHNY and CDR2 SVGAGI (reference sequence). CDR3 loop: CASIGGSAAGGQYF. In nucleotides, the CDR3 is TGTGCCAGCATTGGGGGATCGGCCGCCGGGGGGCAGTACTTC.

The chain has TRBV28 and TRBJ1-2, with D perhaps matching TRBD1 (5 bases). Trimming shortened V by 2 bases and J by 6 bases, and 7 bases separated the two germline ends. Germline CDR1 and CDR2: MDHEN and SYDVKM. The CDR3 is 12 residues long. CDR3 region: CASSLGRDGYTF. The CDR3 nucleotides are TGTGCCAGCAGTTTAGGCAGGGATGGCTACACCTTC.

The chain joins TRBV28 to TRBJ2-7; TRBD1 might be the D (6 bases). Deletions cut 1 base from V and 1 base from J, with 17 bases between. The CDR3 is made up of 17 amino acids. Germline V gives CDR1 MDHEN, CDR2 SYDVKM. The CDR3 coding sequence is TGTGCCAGCAGTTTATCCTTTATGAGAGGGGGTTCCTACGAGCAGTACTTC. It codes for CASSLSFMRGGSYEQYF.

This rearrangement joins TRBV10-2 to TRBJ2-2, with 11 bases matching TRBD2. Germline CDR1 WSHSY, CDR2 SAAADI. The CDR3 extends over 15 amino acids. V shed 7 bases, J shed 0 bases, and the junction held 1 base outside the gene matches. CDR3 coding DNA: TGCGCCAGCAAGGGACTAGCGGCGAACACCGGGGAGCTGTTTTTT. Translating gives CASKGLAANTGELFF.

The genes are TRBV28 and TRBJ2-7; 7 bases map to TRBD1. V lost 4 bases to trimming and J lost 2 bases; unmatched junction nucleotides: 5. The CDR3 spans 14 residues. The germline gives CDR1 MDHEN, CDR2 SYDVKM. DNA of the CDR3: TGTGCCAGCAGTTCGGGACAGTGGACCTACGAGCAGTACTTC. It encodes CASSSGQWTYEQYF.

This chain joins TRBV7-3 and TRBJ2-1; 11 bases align to TRBD2. The CDR3 length is 16 residues. V lost 6 bases to trimming and J lost 0 bases; unmatched junction nucleotides: 4. Looked up from germline, CDR1 is SGHTA and CDR2 is FQGTGA. The DNA of the CDR3 is TGTGCCAGCAGGTACGGACTAGCGGGCTCCTACAATGAGCAGTTCTTC. Amino acids: CASRYGLAGSYNEQFF. The whole variable domain, remainder taken from reference TRBV7-3 and TRBJ2-1, is GAGVSQTPSNKVTEKGKYVELRCDPISGHTALYWYRQSLGQGPEFLIYFQGTGAADDSGLPNDRFFAVRPEGSVSTLKIQRTERGDSAVYLCASRYGLAGSYNEQFFGPGTRLTVL.